The clone carrying this T cell receptor beta chain was observed a handful of times. What it recognizes is unknown. Tagging with unique molecular identifiers was applied to individual cDNA molecules. TCRdb re-derived calls from the 5' RACE reads in MiXCR, one entry per CDR3 protein. In the table there are around 60,000 distinct CDR3 sequences, more than 9.5% of which are singletons. This sample is part of a study of early T cells in non-severe SARS-CoV-2 infection. Overall study context: With bulk RNA from unsorted whole blood as input, sequencing yielded unpaired chains.

Findings of the study overall: Anti-spike CD8 responses were favored in VDJdb matching, and private and CD4 specificities were missed.

The clonotype was recovered from an adult who was a healthcare worker with PCR-confirmed SARS-CoV-2 infection or an uninfected control (not recorded which). Sample: whole blood.

Written as DNA, the CDR3 is TGCAGCGTTCTAGCAGGGGCGGAGGATGAGCAGTTCTTC. It is translated as CSVLAGAEDEQFF. The chain combines TRBV29-1 with TRBJ2-1; the D gene is possibly TRBD1 (6 bases). In germline, CDR1 is SQVTM, CDR2 ANQGSEA. The V and J ends lost 5 bases and 8 bases respectively, with 16 bases between them. The CDR3 covers 13 residues.